These 13 T cell receptor beta chains were all obtained from the same sample, sequenced in a study of CD8+CD57+ T cells in acquired aplastic anemia. CDR3 and TCR beta VDJ profiling relied on a genomic DNA template. Using its own MiXCR run on the reads, TCRdb lists one record per CDR3 protein. There are around 150,000 distinct CDR3 sequences in the sample; over 70% occur only once, and 40% to 60% lies in the top ten. The authors sequenced patients whose flow cytometry had shown CD8+CD57+ cell expansion. The source material was sorted CD4+, CD8+, or CD8+CD57+ T cells (not recorded which) from PBMCs. The receptors derive from a human donor with aplastic anemia.

CDR3 nucleotide sequence: TGTGCCAGCAGCGAGTTGGGACATAGCACAGATACGCAGTATTTT. Translated, it gives CASSELGHSTDTQYF. The chain combines TRBV9 with TRBJ2-3, with D perhaps TRBD1 (6 bases). CDR3 size: 15 residues. V lost 3 bases to trimming and J lost 0 bases, with 11 bases between them. Germline assignment: CDR1 SGDLS and CDR2 YYNGEE.

The chain carries TRBV7-9 and TRBJ2-1; D uncertain. This CDR3 comprises 14 residues. Looked up from germline, CDR1 is SEHNR and CDR2 is FQNEAQ (reference sequence). V was shortened by 5 bases and J by 10 bases, with 18 bases between the two germline ends. The CDR3 DNA follows: TGTGCCAGCAGCGAAACCTCCGGGCCCCCGGAGCAGTTCTTC. Translation: CASSETSGPPEQFF.

The CDR3 protein is CASSLWGGTGNEQYF. DNA of the CDR3: TGTGCCAGCAGCTTGTGGGGCGGGACGGGCAACGAGCAGTACTTC. This chain uses TRBV5-8 with TRBJ2-7, with D possibly being TRBD2 (6 bases). Germline assignment: CDR1 SGHTS and CDR2 YDEGEE. Trimming stripped 1 base from V and 5 bases from J, with 16 bases between. This CDR3 comprises 15 residues.

CDR3 sequence: CASSPLSGTSGPEAFF. The CDR3 nucleotides read TGTGCCAGCAGCCCCCTATCCGGGACTAGCGGGCCTGAAGCTTTCTTT. J is TRBJ1-1 and V is TRBV14, with TRBD1 as a possible D gene (5 bases). Germline V CDR1 and CDR2: SGHDN, FVKESK. V dropped 4 bases and J dropped 6 bases, with 21 bases sitting between them. The CDR3 spans 16 residues.

The chain has TRBV6-1 and TRBJ1-2; a weak D match, TRBD1 (5 bases). The length of the CDR3 is 13 residues. V dropped 3 bases and J dropped 2 bases, with 7 bases sitting between them. Germline V gene data show CDR1 as MNHNS and CDR2 as SASEGT. CDR3 nucleotides: TGTGCCAGCAGTGAGGGGGACAACTATGGCTACACCTTC. Protein sequence: CASSEGDNYGYTF.

In this sample, this clonotype turned up many times. The chain has TRBV6-1 and TRBJ2-7, with D perhaps TRBD2 (6 bases). Germline lookup yields CDR1 MNHNS and CDR2 SASEGT. The CDR3 is 13 amino acids. V was trimmed by 7 bases and J by 0 bases, leaving 10 bases between them. CDR3 amino acids: CASNGGTSYEQYF. CDR3 nucleotides: TGTGCCAGCAACGGGGGTACCTCCTACGAGCAGTACTTC.

This chain connects TRBV7-9 to TRBJ1-1, with TRBD1 matching over 8 bases. The J segment lost 5 bases and the V segment lost 6 bases, leaving 11 bases of the junction unmatched. Germline V gene sequence: CDR1 SEHNR, CDR2 FQNEAQ (reference sequence). CDR3 length equals 15 residues. CDR3 in amino acids: CASRRSFTGGTEAFF. In DNA form, the CDR3 reads TGTGCCAGCAGGAGAAGTTTTACAGGGGGGACTGAAGCTTTCTTT.

The CDR3 DNA reads TGTGCCAGCAGCTCAAGGGGGCCAGATACGCAGTATTTT. Translating it yields CASSSRGPDTQYF. The rearrangement uses TRBV2 and TRBJ2-3; 7 nucleotides agree with TRBD1. V dropped 6 bases and J dropped 4; count of bases not matched to a gene: 4. Germline lookup yields CDR1 SNHLY and CDR2 FYNNEI. CDR3 length: 13 residues.

As to this clonotype: At one boundary the junction diverges from the germline segment, which might be a read error. This chain uses TRBV5-1 with TRBJ2-3; D call uncertain. Per the germline V gene, CDR1 is SGHRS and CDR2 is YFSETQ. The CDR3 is made up of 14 amino acids. The CDR3 reads CASSLWPNEDTQYF. As DNA, the CDR3 is TGTGCCAGCAGCTTGTGGCCAAACGAGGATACGCAGTATTTT.

CDR3 DNA: TGTGCCAGCAGCCTCCGGAGGGAGGGGGCAAAGCAGTACTTC. Its translation: CASSLRREGAKQYF. The V and J genes are TRBV11-2 and TRBJ2-7; either TRBD1 or TRBD2 may fit D (7 bases each). Trimming left V 5 bases short and J 8 bases short, with 19 bases between. This CDR3 is 14 amino acids long. Germline lookup yields CDR1 SGHAT and CDR2 FQNNGV.

This clonotype was seen ten or more times. V usage is TRBV30 and J usage is TRBJ2-2; the D is unclear. With 2 bases removed from V and 10 bases from J, the gap between germline ends came to 14 bases. The CDR3 runs to 13 residues. CDR1 GTSNPN and CDR2 SVGIG come from the germline V gene (reference sequence). The CDR3 is CAWSFGPMVELFF. DNA of the CDR3: TGTGCCTGGAGTTTTGGACCGATGGTGGAGCTGTTTTTT.

The chain combines TRBV19 with TRBJ1-1; D remains unclear. Germline assignment: CDR1 LNHDA and CDR2 SQIVND (reference sequence). The CDR3 consists of 15 residues. Trimming shortened V by 7 bases and J by 0 bases, and 15 bases separated the two germline ends. The chain's CDR3 is CASTTGHRLNTEAFF. The CDR3 DNA reads TGTGCCAGTACCACCGGTCATCGGCTGAACACTGAAGCTTTCTTT.

The V gene is TRBV9, the J gene TRBJ1-2, with a weak D call TRBD1 (6 bases). This CDR3 is 15 amino acids long. The V end was cut by 4 bases, the J end by 2 bases, with 15 bases between. Germline CDR1 reads SGDLS; CDR2 reads YYNGEE. CDR3 bases: TGTGCCAGCAGCAAAGAGGACAGAACAAACTATGGCTACACCTTC. It yields the protein CASSKEDRTNYGYTF. The full variable domain, in which reference TRBV9 and TRBJ1-2 provide the parts outside the CDR3, is DSGVTQTPKHLITATGQRVTLRCSPRSGDLSVYWYQQSLDQGLQFLIQYYNGEERAKGNILERFSAQQFPDLHSELNLSSLELGDSALYFCASSKEDRTNYGYTFGSGTRLTVV.